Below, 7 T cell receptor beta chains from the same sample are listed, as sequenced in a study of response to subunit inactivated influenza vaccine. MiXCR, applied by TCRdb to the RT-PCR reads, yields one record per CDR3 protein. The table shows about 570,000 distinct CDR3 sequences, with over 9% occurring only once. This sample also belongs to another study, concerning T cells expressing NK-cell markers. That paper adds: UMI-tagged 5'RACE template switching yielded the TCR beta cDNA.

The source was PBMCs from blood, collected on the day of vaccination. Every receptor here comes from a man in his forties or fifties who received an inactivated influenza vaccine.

The CDR3 loop is CASSQGPLNTEAFF. The DNA of the CDR3 is TGTGCCAGCAGCCAAGGCCCATTGAACACTGAAGCTTTCTTT. The chain uses TRBV3-1 and TRBJ1-1, with D hard to call. The CDR3 length is 14 residues. Germline CDR1 and CDR2: LGHDT and YNNKEL (reference sequence). V was pared by 1 base and J by 0 bases, with 6 bases between. Full variable domain (rest looked up from reference TRBV3-1 and TRBJ1-1): DTAVSQTPKYLVTQMGNDKSIKCEQNLGHDTMYWYKQDSKKFLKIMFSYNNKELIINETVPNRFSPKSPDKAHLNLHINSLELGDSAVYFCASSQGPLNTEAFFGQGTRLTVV.

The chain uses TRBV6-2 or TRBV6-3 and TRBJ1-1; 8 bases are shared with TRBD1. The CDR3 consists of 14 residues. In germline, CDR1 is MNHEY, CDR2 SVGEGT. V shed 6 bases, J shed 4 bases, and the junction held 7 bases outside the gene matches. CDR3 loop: CASSFRQGSTEAFF. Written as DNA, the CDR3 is TGTGCCAGCAGCTTTCGACAGGGGAGCACTGAAGCTTTCTTT.

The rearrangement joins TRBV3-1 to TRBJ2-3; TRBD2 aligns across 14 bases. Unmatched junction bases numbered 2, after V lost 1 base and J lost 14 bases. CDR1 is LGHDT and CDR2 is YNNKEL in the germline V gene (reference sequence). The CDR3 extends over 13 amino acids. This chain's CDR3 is CASSQAGLAGGYF. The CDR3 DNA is TGTGCCAGCAGCCAAGCAGGACTAGCGGGGGGGTATTTT.

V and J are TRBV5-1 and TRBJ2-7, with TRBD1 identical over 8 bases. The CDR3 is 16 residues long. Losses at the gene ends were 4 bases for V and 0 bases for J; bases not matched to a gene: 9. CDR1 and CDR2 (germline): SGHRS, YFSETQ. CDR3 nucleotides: TGCGCCAGCAGCCTCCAACCGGGACAGGACTCCTACGAGCAGTACTTC. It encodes CASSLQPGQDSYEQYF.

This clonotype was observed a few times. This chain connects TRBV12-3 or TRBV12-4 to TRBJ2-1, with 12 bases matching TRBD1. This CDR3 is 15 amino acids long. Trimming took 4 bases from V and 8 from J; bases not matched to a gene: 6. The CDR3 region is CASSSGQGARDEQFF. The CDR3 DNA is TGTGCCAGCAGTTCGGGACAGGGGGCTAGAGATGAGCAGTTCTTC.

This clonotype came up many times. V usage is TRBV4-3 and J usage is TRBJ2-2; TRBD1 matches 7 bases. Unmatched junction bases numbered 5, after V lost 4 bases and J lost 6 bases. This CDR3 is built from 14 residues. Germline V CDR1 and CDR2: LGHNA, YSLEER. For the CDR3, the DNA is TGCGCCAGCAGCCGGGGGACAGTCGCCGGGGAGCTGTTTTTT. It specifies CASSRGTVAGELFF.

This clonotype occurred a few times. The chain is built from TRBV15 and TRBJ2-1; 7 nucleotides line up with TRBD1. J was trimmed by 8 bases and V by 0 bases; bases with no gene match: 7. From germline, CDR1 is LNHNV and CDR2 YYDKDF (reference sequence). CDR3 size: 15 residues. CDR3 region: CATSRDEGASYEQFF. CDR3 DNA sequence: TGTGCCACCAGCAGAGATGAGGGGGCTAGCTATGAGCAGTTCTTC. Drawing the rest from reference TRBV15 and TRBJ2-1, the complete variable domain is DAMVIQNPRYQVTQFGKPVTLSCSQTLNHNVMYWYQQKSSQAPKLLFHYYDKDFNNEADTPDNFQSRRPNTSFCFLDIRSPGLGDTAMYLCATSRDEGASYEQFFGPGTRLTVL.